One and the same sample provided the 20 T cell receptor beta chains below, sequenced in a study of T cells expressing NK-cell markers. No DNA is given; TCRdb re-called the 5' RACE reads and lists each CDR3 protein once. The sample's table shows about 140,000 distinct CDR3 sequences. Sequenced input: blood T cells: a sorted CD56 or NKG2C T cell subset, CD4+ or CD8+ T cells, or bulk PBMC T cells (not recorded which). The receptor source for this set is a man between 18 and 35 years old in good health.

The chain uses TRBV5-4 and TRBJ1-1; the D call from TCRdb, TRBD1, cannot be confirmed without DNA. The CDR3 has 11 residues. Germline V lookup: CDR1 SGHNT, CDR2 YYREEE (reference sequence). CDR3 in amino acids: CASRQGAEAFF.

The chain couples TRBV28 to TRBJ1-1; TCRdb's D gene call, TRBD1, goes unchecked for lack of DNA. Germline CDR1 reads MDHEN; CDR2 reads SYDVKM. The CDR3 sequence is 14 residues long. CDR3 residues: CASSAHRGNTEAFF. Looking up the rest from reference TRBV28 and TRBJ1-1 gives the full variable domain: DVKVTQSSRYLVKRTGEKVFLECVQDMDHENMFWYRQDPGLGLRLIYFSYDVKMKEKGDIPEGYSVSREKKERFSLILESASTNQTSMYLCASSAHRGNTEAFFGQGTRLTVV.

V usage is TRBV6-2 or TRBV6-3 and J usage is TRBJ2-2; no DNA is available, so the TRBD1 call from TCRdb remains unchecked. The CDR3 covers 12 residues. Germline V gene lookup returns CDR1 MNHEY and CDR2 SVGEGT. CDR3 sequence reads: CASRQGSGELFF.

The CDR3 is CASSTPKRWDLNIQYF. This sequence joins TRBV21-1 and TRBJ2-4; absent DNA, TCRdb's TRBD2 call cannot be checked. TRBV21-1 is tagged as a pseudogene. The CDR3 totals 16 residues.

The rearrangement joins TRBV12-3 or TRBV12-4 to TRBJ2-7; the TCRdb D gene call, TRBD2, has no DNA to confirm it. The CDR3 has 16 residues. The CDR3 protein is CASSSLAGDTVVEQYF.

The V call is TRBV15, the J call TRBJ2-1; TCRdb's D call of TRBD2 is untestable without DNA. The CDR3 covers 15 residues. CDR1 is LNHNV and CDR2 is YYDKDF in the germline V gene (reference sequence). CDR3 region: CATSIGPADHNEQFF. Drawing the rest from reference TRBV15 and TRBJ2-1, the complete variable domain is DAMVIQNPRYQVTQFGKPVTLSCSQTLNHNVMYWYQQKSSQAPKLLFHYYDKDFNNEADTPDNFQSRRPNTSFCFLDIRSPGLGDTAMYLCATSIGPADHNEQFFGPGTRLTVL.

The rearrangement links TRBV6-5 to TRBJ2-5; TCRdb's assignment of TRBD1 cannot be checked, as there is no DNA. Germline V gives CDR1 MNHEY, CDR2 SVGAGI. This CDR3 has 19 amino acids. CDR3 amino acids: CASSSTKMDLSPLQETQYF.

V is TRBV12-3 or TRBV12-4 and J is TRBJ2-3. The CDR3 runs 15 residues. CDR3: CASRPDAAVTDTQYF.

This chain connects TRBV12-5 to TRBJ2-3; as DNA is missing, the TRBD2 call by TCRdb cannot be tested. The germline gives CDR1 LGHNT, CDR2 FRNRAP. The CDR3 has 13 amino acids. The CDR3 sequence is CASAPDWTDTQYF.

V and J are TRBV4-1 and TRBJ1-2; the TRBD1 assignment by TCRdb is unverifiable without DNA. Germline lookup yields CDR1 MGHRA and CDR2 YSYEKL. CDR3 length: 13 amino acids. The CDR3: CASSQGQPYGYTF.

V and J are TRBV5-1 and TRBJ2-1; TCRdb outputs TRBD2, but without DNA this stays unchecked. The CDR3 consists of 16 residues. CDR1 is SGHRS, CDR2 YFSETQ, per germline. The CDR3 loop is CASSLETSHYHNEQFF.

V gene TRBV7-2 combines with J gene TRBJ1-6; TCRdb outputs TRBD1, but without DNA this stays unchecked. Germline lookup yields CDR1 SGHTA and CDR2 FQGNSA. The CDR3 is 15 residues long. CDR3: CASSLVPVGNSPLHF.

The chain links TRBV28 to TRBJ2-7; TCRdb's D call, TRBD1, is unchecked because there is no DNA. CDR1 and CDR2 from the germline V gene are MDHEN and SYDVKM. The CDR3 loop spans 12 amino acids. This CDR3 reads CASTPRSYEQYF.

The J gene is TRBJ2-1, the V gene TRBV7-6; TCRdb's D call, TRBD1, is unchecked because there is no DNA. Germline loops: CDR1 SGHVS, CDR2 FNYEAQ. The CDR3 contains 15 residues. The CDR3 reads CASSLGQGGYNEQFF.

CDR3 sequence: CASSPGLEYTGELFF. V gene TRBV3-1 combines with J gene TRBJ2-2; the TCRdb call, TRBD2, lacks DNA for checking. CDR3 size: 15 residues. Germline V gene sequence: CDR1 LGHDT, CDR2 YNNKEL (reference sequence).

The chain links TRBV6-4 to TRBJ2-3; TCRdb picks TRBD2, but there is no DNA to check that call. The CDR3 totals 15 residues. Germline loops: CDR1 MRHNA, CDR2 SNTAGT. CDR3 residues: CASSERAGSTDTQYF.

The chain carries TRBV27 and TRBJ2-1; the D gene TCRdb calls, TRBD2, cannot be checked with no DNA. CDR3 length equals 15 residues. The germline V gene has CDR1 MNHEY and CDR2 SMNVEV (reference sequence). CDR3 protein: CASSLATSGYNEQFF.

The gene calls are TRBV9 and TRBJ2-1; TCRdb designates TRBD2, a call that cannot be tested without DNA. Germline assignment: CDR1 SGDLS and CDR2 YYNGEE. The CDR3 runs to 17 residues. The CDR3 sequence: CASSPGLADPEGNEQFF.

The V gene is TRBV12-3 or TRBV12-4, the J gene TRBJ2-5; TCRdb's D call of TRBD1 is untestable without DNA. The CDR3 runs to 13 residues. The CDR3 reads CASSGGGEETQYF.

The chain combines TRBV24-1 with TRBJ1-5. Germline values: CDR1 KGHDR, CDR2 SFDVKD. There are 14 residues in the CDR3. The CDR3 here is CATSERIGGQPQHF.